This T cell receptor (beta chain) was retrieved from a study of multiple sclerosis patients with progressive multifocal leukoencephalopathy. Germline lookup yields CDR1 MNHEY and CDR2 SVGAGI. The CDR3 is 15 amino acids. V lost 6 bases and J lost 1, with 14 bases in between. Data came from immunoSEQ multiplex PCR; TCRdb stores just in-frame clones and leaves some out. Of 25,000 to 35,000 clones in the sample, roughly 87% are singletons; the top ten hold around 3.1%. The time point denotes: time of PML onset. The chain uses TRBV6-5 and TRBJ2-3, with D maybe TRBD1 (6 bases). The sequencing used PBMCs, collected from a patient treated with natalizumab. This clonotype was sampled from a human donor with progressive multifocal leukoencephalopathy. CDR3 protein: CASSLQGAGTDTQYF. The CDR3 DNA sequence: TGTGCCAGCAGCTTACAGGGCGCGGGCACAGATACGCAGTATTTT.